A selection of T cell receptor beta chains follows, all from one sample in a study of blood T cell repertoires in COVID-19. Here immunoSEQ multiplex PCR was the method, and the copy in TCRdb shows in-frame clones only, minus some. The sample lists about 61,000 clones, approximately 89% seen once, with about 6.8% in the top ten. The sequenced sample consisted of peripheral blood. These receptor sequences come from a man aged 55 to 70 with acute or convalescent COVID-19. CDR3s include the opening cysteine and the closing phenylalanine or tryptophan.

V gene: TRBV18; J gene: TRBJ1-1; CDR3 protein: CASSNQEGNTEAFF
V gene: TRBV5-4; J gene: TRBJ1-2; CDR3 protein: CASSLDEGYYGYTF
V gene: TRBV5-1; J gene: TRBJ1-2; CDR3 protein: CASSLGTDVYGYTF
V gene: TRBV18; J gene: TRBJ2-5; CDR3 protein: CASSPTVGTGSEETQYF
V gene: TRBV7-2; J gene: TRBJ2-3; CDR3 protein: CASRKTGGADTQYF
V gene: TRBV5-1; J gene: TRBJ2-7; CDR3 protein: CASSLSGGAYEQYF
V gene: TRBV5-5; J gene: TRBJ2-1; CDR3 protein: CASSLLRTGSYNEQFF
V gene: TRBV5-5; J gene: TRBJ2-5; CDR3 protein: CASSRGLEETQYF
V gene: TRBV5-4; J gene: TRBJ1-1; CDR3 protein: CASSLRQGGTEAFF
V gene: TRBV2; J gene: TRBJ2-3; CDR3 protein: CASSDRGSTDTQYF
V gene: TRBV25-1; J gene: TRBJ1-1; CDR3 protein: CASSARTGYNTEAFF
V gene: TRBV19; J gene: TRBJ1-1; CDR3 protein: CASSIDSGLLEAFF
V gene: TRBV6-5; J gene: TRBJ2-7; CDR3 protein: CASLEGGSSYEQYF
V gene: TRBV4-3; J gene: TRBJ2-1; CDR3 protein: CASSPGGAGRWNEQFF
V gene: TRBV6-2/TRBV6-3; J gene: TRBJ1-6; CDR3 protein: CASSFSGQGYSPLHF
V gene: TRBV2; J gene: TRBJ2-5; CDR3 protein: CASSEGLQETQYF
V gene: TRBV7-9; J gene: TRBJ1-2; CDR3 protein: CASSLGQPNYGYTF
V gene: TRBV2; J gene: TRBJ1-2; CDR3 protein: CASSDSGREDYGYTF
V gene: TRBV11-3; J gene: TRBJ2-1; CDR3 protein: CASSLETGSEQFF
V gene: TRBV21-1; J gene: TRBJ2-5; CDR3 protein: CASSKVEQGGGGQETQYF
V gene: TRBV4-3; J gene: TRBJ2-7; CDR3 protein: CASSQETGTIFFYEQYF
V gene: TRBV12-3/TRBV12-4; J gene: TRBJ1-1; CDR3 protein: CASRLAGNTEAFF
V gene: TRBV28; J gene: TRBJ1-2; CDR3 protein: CASNLVGVRGYTF
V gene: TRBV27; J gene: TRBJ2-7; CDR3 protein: CASGVAGREQYF
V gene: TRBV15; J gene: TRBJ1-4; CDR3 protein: CATSGLLVSIEKLFF
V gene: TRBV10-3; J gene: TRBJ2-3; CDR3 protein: CAISLWGDRATDTQYF
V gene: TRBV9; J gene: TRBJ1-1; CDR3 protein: CASSIGQATEAFF
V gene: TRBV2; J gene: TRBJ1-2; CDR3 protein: CASSAEPGTVVHGYTF